The rows below give T cell receptor beta chains drawn from one sample of a study of T cell repertoires in cytomegalovirus infection. TCRdb ran MiXCR on the reads and lists one entry per CDR3 protein. The sample carries 150,000 to 200,000 distinct CDR3 sequences, roughly 27% recorded once. The sample was PBMCs. These TCRs come from a human donor in good health (CMV status not recorded). Some clones in this sample may be carry-over from other donors' samples. Each CDR3 is given with its conserved first and last residue.

j_gene	v_gene	CDR3aa
TRBJ1-2	TRBV19	CASSVQVNYGYTF
TRBJ2-7	TRBV3-1	CASSQQAVLSYEQYF
TRBJ1-2	TRBV5-6	CASSPGVGWANYGYTF
TRBJ2-2	TRBV7-8	CASSLDSGPQNTGELFF
TRBJ1-1	TRBV2	CASKTQNTEAFF
TRBJ2-1	TRBV10-1	CASGFRGTGYNEQFF
TRBJ2-1	TRBV5-1	CASSLAGGGTNEQFF
TRBJ2-1	TRBV6-1	CASSKEGSGNEQFF
TRBJ1-2	TRBV7-3	CASSSYDIDGYTF
TRBJ1-1	TRBV7-2	CASSLTRSGDRNTEAFF
TRBJ2-7	TRBV12-3/TRBV12-4	CASSPRGYKQYF
TRBJ1-2	TRBV12-5	CASGPRTHTYGYTF
TRBJ1-2	TRBV2	CASSVGTGANGYTF
TRBJ1-3	TRBV7-2	CASSLAVSAQRSGNTIYF
TRBJ2-3	TRBV12-3/TRBV12-4	CASSLSSGGMTDTQYF
TRBJ1-2	TRBV13	CASSFRDGGFYRYTF
TRBJ2-5	TRBV5-5	CASTSQTGAMNGAQYF
TRBJ2-2	TRBV5-6	CASSTSGGPNTGELFF
TRBJ2-7	TRBV19	CASSIDAVTSAYF
TRBJ1-6	TRBV10-3	CASDSDNSPLHF
TRBJ1-3	TRBV28	CASSLQGAGNTIYF
TRBJ1-1	TRBV12-3/TRBV12-4	CASSLKGANTEAFF
TRBJ2-5	TRBV5-6	CASSLDAETQYF
TRBJ2-1	TRBV7-2	CASSLSNNEQFF
TRBJ1-1	TRBV2	CASRALAEAFF
TRBJ2-7	TRBV14	CASSQDRSYSYEQYF
TRBJ2-7	TRBV5-1	CASSRDISYEQYF